This T cell receptor (beta chain) was profiled in a study of blood T cells in healthy people across ages. Study outcomes and limitations: The unsorted PBMCs prevented any conclusive comparison of naive versus antigen-experienced cells.

A J-beta primer mix and a sample-barcoded 5' primer were used in a second PCR of roughly 7 to 12 cycles. Each CDR3 protein is one row after TCRdb ran MiXCR on the 5' RACE reads. The table includes over 750,000 distinct CDR3 sequences, 20% to 25% detected once. In the case of this clonotype: Its antigen is unknown.

The V gene lost 8 bases and the J gene lost 0 bases, with 17 bases spanning the gap. The CDR3 extends over 16 amino acids. Germline values: CDR1 SGHTA, CDR2 FQGTGA. Separately, the same data were catalogued under a study of T cells of mothers and their children. Per that study: Mothers yielded over 9.5 million CDR3 reads, children some 3 million each. No T cell clones of persistent microchimeric origin were detected.

Sequencing input: blood. This TCR was sampled from a boy younger than 18 in good health. This chain joins TRBV7-3 and TRBJ2-1; D is possibly TRBD2 (7 bases). CDR3 DNA sequence: TGTGCCAGCGGACTGATGGCGGGGGCCTCCTACAATGAGCAGTTCTTC. This gives the protein CASGLMAGASYNEQFF.